This T cell receptor beta chain was captured by sequencing in a study of T-cell memory formation after mild COVID-19. In the study overall: For the most part, TCR clusters were specific to one donor. Study-level points and caveats: Contracting clones, day 15 to 85, had balanced CD4/CD8, and later expanders favored CD4+. Pre-infection memory contained some responding clones, which suggested that cross-reactive memory had joined.

Many counts were recorded for this clonotype. What it binds is not known. Germline V gene data show CDR1 as SGHKS and CDR2 as YYEKEE (reference sequence). There are 15 residues in the CDR3. V was clipped by 0 bases and J by 2 bases, with 9 bases between them. 5'RACE with constant-segment primers yielded barcoded, UMI-tagged TCR alpha and TCR beta cDNA libraries. TCRdb re-derived calls from the 5' RACE reads in MiXCR, one entry per CDR3 protein. Found here are a few hundred thousand distinct CDR3 sequences, around an eighth of them singletons; the top ten hold less than 25%. The material sequenced was PBMCs or a T cell subset sorted from them (not recorded which). The chain carries TRBV5-5 and TRBJ2-1; D is unclear. The sequence was obtained from a man between 18 and 35 years old who had mild COVID-19 (a few samples of this study predate the infection). Cell type and time point are not known. The CDR3: CASSLEGWTYNEQFF. CDR3 DNA: TGTGCCAGCAGCTTGGAAGGGTGGACCTACAATGAGCAGTTCTTC.